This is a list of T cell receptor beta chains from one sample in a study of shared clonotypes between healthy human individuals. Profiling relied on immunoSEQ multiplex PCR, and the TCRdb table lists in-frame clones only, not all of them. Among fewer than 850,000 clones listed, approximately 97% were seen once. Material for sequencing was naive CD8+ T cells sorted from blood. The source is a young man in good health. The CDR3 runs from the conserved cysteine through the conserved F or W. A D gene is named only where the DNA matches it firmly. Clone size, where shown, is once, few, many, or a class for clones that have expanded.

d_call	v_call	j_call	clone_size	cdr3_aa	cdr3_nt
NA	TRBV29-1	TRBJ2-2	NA	CSVSISGPNTGELFF	TGCAGCGTTTCAATCTCCGGGCCGAACACCGGGGAGCTGTTTTTT
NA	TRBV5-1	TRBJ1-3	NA	CASSADGPGSGNTIYF	TGCGCCAGCAGCGCAGACGGACCCGGCTCTGGAAACACCATATATTTT
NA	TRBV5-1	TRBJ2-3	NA	CASSLGQTSTDTQYF	TGCGCCAGCAGCTTGGGGCAGACTAGCACAGATACGCAGTATTTT
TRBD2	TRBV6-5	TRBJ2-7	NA	CASRTTSGIYEQYF	TGTGCCAGCAGGACGACTAGCGGTATCTACGAGCAGTACTTC
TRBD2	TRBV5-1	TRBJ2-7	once	CASSTGLAGETSYEQYF	TGCGCCAGCAGCACGGGACTAGCGGGTGAGACCTCCTACGAGCAGTACTTC
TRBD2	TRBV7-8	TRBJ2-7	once	CASSLAFLETSGTYEQYF	TGTGCCAGCAGCTTAGCATTTCTCGAAACTAGCGGGACCTACGAGCAGTACTTC
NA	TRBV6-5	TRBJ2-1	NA	CASTPSYSSYNEQFF	TGTGCCAGCACCCCCTCATACAGCTCCTACAATGAGCAGTTCTTC
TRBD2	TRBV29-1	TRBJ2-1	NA	CSVEDPRTSNPPREQFF	TGCAGCGTTGAAGATCCGCGGACTAGCAATCCTCCACGTGAGCAGTTCTTC
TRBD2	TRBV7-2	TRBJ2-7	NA	CASSSTGGTGSYEQYF	TGTGCCAGCAGCTCGACCGGGGGGACGGGCTCCTACGAGCAGTACTTC
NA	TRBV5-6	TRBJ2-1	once	CASRPNGGNEQFF	TGTGCCAGCAGACCAAACGGGGGAAATGAGCAGTTCTTC
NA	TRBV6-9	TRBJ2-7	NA	CASNDPDWRPYYEQYF	TGTGCCAGCAACGACCCCGACTGGAGGCCGTACTACGAGCAGTACTTC
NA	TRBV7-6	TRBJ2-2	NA	CASIPQKTGELFF	TGTGCCAGCATACCTCAGAAAACCGGGGAGCTGTTTTTT
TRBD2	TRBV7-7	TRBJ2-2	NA	CASSPYSGRAREGGELFF	TGTGCCAGCAGCCCCTATAGCGGGAGGGCCCGAGAGGGCGGGGAGCTGTTTTTT
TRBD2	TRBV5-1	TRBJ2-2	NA	CASSLVGLAGAGELFF	TGCGCCAGCAGCTTGGTGGGACTAGCGGGAGCCGGGGAGCTGTTTTTT
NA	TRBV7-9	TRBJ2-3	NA	CASRDPSTDTQYF	TGTGCCAGCCGGGACCCTAGCACAGATACGCAGTATTTT
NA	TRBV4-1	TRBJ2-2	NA	CASSQPTQTGELFF	TGCGCCAGCAGCCAGCCTACCCAGACCGGGGAGCTGTTTTTT
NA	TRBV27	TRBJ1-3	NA	CASSRTASGNTIYF	TGTGCCAGCAGTAGGACAGCCTCTGGAAACACCATATATTTT
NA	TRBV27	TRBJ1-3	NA	CASRLGNTIYF	TGTGCCAGCAGGCTCGGAAACACCATATATTTT
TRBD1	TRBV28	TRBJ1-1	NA	CASRGQGNTEAFF	TGTGCCAGCAGAGGACAGGGGAACACTGAAGCTTTCTTT
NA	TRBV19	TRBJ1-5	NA	CASSILDGLGNQPQHF	TGTGCCAGTAGTATCTTGGACGGTCTCGGCAATCAGCCCCAGCATTTT
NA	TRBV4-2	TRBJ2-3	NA	CASSQVETAKTWDTQYF	TGTGCCAGCAGCCAGGTAGAGACAGCTAAAACATGGGATACGCAGTATTTT
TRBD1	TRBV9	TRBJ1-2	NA	CASSGQGSNYGYTF	TGTGCCAGCAGCGGACAGGGCTCGAACTATGGCTACACCTTC
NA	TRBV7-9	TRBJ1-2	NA	CASSLGPNYGYTF	TGTGCCAGCAGCTTAGGCCCTAACTATGGCTACACCTTC
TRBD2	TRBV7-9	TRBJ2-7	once	CASGTSESSYEQYF	TGTGCCAGCGGGACTAGCGAAAGCTCCTACGAGCAGTACTTC
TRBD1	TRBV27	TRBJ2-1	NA	CASSPVGDRLYVEQFF	TGTGCCAGCAGCCCGGTGGGGGACAGGTTGTATGTTGAGCAGTTCTTC
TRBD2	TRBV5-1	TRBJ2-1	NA	CASSLVGRAYNEQFF	TGCGCCAGCAGCTTGGTAGGGAGGGCCTACAATGAGCAGTTCTTC